This TCR beta chain originates from a study of a mutant IDH1 vaccine in newly diagnosed glioma. Study details: Vaccination was launched 4-6 weeks after radiotherapy alone, or with temozolomide cycles. Patients previously underwent radiotherapy, temozolomide, or both, and most underwent both.

TCRdb keeps only in-frame clones here, not all; method: immunoSEQ multiplex PCR. The sample carries roughly 50,000 clones, roughly 81% recorded once. Time point in this sample: week 23, last vaccination. It was 300 ug of mutant IDH1 20-mer peptide that made up each vaccine dose, given with topical imiquimod. Whole-study findings and limits: Most patients, approximately 92%, showed vaccine-induced immune responses.

Points on this clone: No antigen is known for it.

V was pared by 6 bases and J by 6 bases, with 14 bases of the junction left unmatched. The germline V gene encodes CDR1 WSHSY and CDR2 SAAADI. The CDR3 is 15 amino acids. J is TRBJ2-7 and V is TRBV10-2; 7 bases line up with TRBD2. The starting material was PBMCs, obtained from a glioma patient whose treatment included an IDH1 peptide vaccine. The receptor comes from a middle-aged woman with glioma. Some clones in this sample may be carry-over from other donors' samples. CDR3 DNA: TGCGCCAGCAGCTTCACTACCCGACTAGCCGGCGAGCAGTACTTC. Its protein product is CASSFTTRLAGEQYF.